These T cell receptor beta chains were read from a single sample in a study of T cell repertoires in cytomegalovirus infection. In TCRdb, the reads were re-called with MiXCR into one record per CDR3 protein. Here the sample spans around 750,000 distinct CDR3 sequences, about 30% being singletons. No cognate antigen is known for these TCRs. The source was cultured CD8+ T cells from PBMCs, collected from culture after CMV antigen stimulation. The receptor source for this set is a human donor in good health (CMV status not recorded). Some clones in this sample may be carry-over from other donors' samples. Both conserved end residues are part of each CDR3. A row's size may be missing; if present it is once, few, many or a size class.

j_call: TRBJ1-5
v_call: TRBV5-8
clone_size: -
cdr3_aa: CASSLVWAGNQPQHF

j_call: TRBJ2-1
v_call: TRBV2
clone_size: -
cdr3_aa: CASTTKGIPLTNEQFF

j_call: TRBJ2-3
v_call: TRBV5-6
clone_size: few
cdr3_aa: CASSLVGGQGLALAGTDTQYF

j_call: TRBJ2-3
v_call: TRBV12-3/TRBV12-4
clone_size: many
cdr3_aa: CASSFDRSTDTQYF

j_call: TRBJ2-1
v_call: TRBV12-3/TRBV12-4
clone_size: many
cdr3_aa: CASSLGRGFIGGPSYNEQFF

j_call: TRBJ2-2
v_call: TRBV12-3/TRBV12-4
clone_size: -
cdr3_aa: CASSRSRELFF

j_call: TRBJ2-7
v_call: TRBV7-9
clone_size: -
cdr3_aa: CASSLDNYEQYF

j_call: TRBJ1-2
v_call: TRBV20-1
clone_size: -
cdr3_aa: CSARGLVGPDYGYTF

j_call: TRBJ2-5
v_call: TRBV28
clone_size: few
cdr3_aa: CASSYAGGLFETQYF

j_call: TRBJ1-1
v_call: TRBV28
clone_size: -
cdr3_aa: CASDGDTEAFF